This entry features one TCR beta chain sequence. What it binds is not known. The data originate from a study of blood T cells in healthy people across ages. Germline CDR1 and CDR2: SGHTA and FQGNSA. CDR3 size: 13 residues. A second PCR, run for about 7 to 12 cycles, used a sample-barcoded 5' primer plus a J-beta primer mix. One entry per CDR3 protein results from TCRdb running MiXCR on the 5' RACE reads. The sample shows some 710,000 distinct CDR3 sequences, about 47% of them seen only once. Study-level findings and limits: PBMC samples, being unsorted, prevented any conclusive comparison of naive and antigen-experienced cells. With donor CMV status unknown, expanded clonotype changes were possibly confounded.

The chain combines TRBV7-2 with TRBJ2-7; possible D gene TRBD2, 5 bases. The end of the DNA aligns better with TRBJ2-5, so the J call may be wrong. Material: blood. The sequence derives from a man at least 80 years old in good health. This chain's CDR3 is CASSSAGGGTQYF. The CDR3 bases are TGTGCCAGCAGCTCCGCAGGAGGCGGGACCCAGTACTTC.